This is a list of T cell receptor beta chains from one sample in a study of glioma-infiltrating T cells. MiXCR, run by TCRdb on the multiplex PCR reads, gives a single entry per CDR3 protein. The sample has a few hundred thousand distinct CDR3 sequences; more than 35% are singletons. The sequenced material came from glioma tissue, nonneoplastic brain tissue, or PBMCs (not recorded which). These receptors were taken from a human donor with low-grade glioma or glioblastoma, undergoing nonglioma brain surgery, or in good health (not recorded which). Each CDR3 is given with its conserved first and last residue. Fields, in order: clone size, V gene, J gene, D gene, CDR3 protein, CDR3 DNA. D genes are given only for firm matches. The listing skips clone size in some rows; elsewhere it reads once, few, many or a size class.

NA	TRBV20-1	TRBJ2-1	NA	CSARERLTEQFF	TGCAGTGCTAGAGAACGGCTAACTGAGCAGTTCTTC
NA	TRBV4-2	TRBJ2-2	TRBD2	CASRGGLNTGELFF	TGTGCCAGCAGGGGGGGGTTGAACACCGGGGAGCTGTTTTTT
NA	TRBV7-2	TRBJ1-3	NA	CAIEQGYGNTIYF	TGTGCCATTGAACAGGGTTACGGAAACACCATATATTTT
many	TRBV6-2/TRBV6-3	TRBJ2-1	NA	CASSPGDRSYNEQFF	TGTGCCAGCAGTCCAGGCGATCGTTCCTACAATGAGCAGTTCTTC
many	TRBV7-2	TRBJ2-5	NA	CASSFYPAGETQYF	TGTGCCAGCAGCTTCTATCCGGCCGGAGAGACCCAGTACTTC
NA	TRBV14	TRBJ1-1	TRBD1	CASSRNRGLQNTEAFF	TGTGCCAGCAGCCGCAACAGGGGGCTACAGAACACTGAAGCTTTCTTT
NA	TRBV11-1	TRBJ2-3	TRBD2	CASSLGTAGVADTQYF	TGTGCCAGCAGCTTAGGTACAGCGGGAGTCGCAGATACGCAGTATTTT
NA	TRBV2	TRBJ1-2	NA	CASAGGAYNYGYTF	TGTGCCAGCGCCGGGGGGGCCTATAACTATGGCTACACCTTC
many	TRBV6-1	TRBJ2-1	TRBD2	CASTSGAGGINEQFF	TGTGCCAGCACCTCTGGGGCGGGGGGGATCAATGAGCAGTTCTTC
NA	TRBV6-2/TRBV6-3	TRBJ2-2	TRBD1	CASNRPFDRGGTGELFF	TGTGCCAGCAATCGTCCTTTCGACAGGGGGGGCACCGGGGAGCTGTTTTTT
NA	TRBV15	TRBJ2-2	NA	CATSRPGAYSPGELFF	TGTGCCACCAGCAGGCCGGGGGCTTATTCCCCCGGGGAGCTGTTTTTT
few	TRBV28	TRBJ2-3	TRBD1	CASSLDPPGQGATDTQYF	TGTGCCAGCAGTCTAGACCCTCCGGGACAGGGCGCCACAGATACGCAGTATTTT
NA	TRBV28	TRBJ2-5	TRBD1	CACRSRGQPGETQYF	TGTGCCTGCAGGTCGAGGGGGCAACCGGGGGAGACCCAGTACTTC
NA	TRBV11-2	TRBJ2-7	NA	CASSLDPGGPYEQYF	TGTGCCAGCAGCTTAGATCCCGGGGGACCCTACGAGCAGTACTTC
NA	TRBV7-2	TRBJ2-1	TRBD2	CASSWSAGTSGSNEQFF	TGTGCCAGCAGCTGGAGCGCAGGGACTAGCGGGAGCAATGAGCAGTTCTTC
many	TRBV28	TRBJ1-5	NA	CASSPRQTNQPQHF	TGTGCCAGCAGCCCTAGACAGACAAATCAGCCCCAGCATTTT
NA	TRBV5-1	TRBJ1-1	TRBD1	CASSLAGTGGTEAFF	TGCGCCAGCAGCTTGGCGGGGACAGGGGGCACTGAAGCTTTCTTT
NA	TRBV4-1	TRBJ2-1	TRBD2	CASSQQTSGPPGYNEQFF	TGCGCCAGCAGCCAACAGACTAGCGGGCCCCCTGGGTACAATGAGCAGTTCTTC
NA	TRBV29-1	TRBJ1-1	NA	CSDWAAGTEAFF	TGCAGCGATTGGGCCGCAGGCACTGAAGCTTTCTTT
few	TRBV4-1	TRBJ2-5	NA	CASSRSSSDQETQYF	TGCGCCAGCAGCCGAAGTAGTAGCGACCAAGAGACCCAGTACTTC
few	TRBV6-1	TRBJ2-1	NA	CASSKWRGQSYNEQFF	TGTGCCAGCAGTAAATGGCGAGGCCAATCCTACAATGAGCAGTTCTTC
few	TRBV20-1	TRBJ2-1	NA	CSAEPEAYNEQFF	TGCAGTGCCGAACCCGAGGCGTACAATGAGCAGTTCTTC
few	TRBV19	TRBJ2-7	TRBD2	CASSRRQGLDNEQYF	TGTGCCAGTAGCCGCCGCCAAGGACTAGATAACGAGCAGTACTTC
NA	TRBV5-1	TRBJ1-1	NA	CASSSRGAYGVFF	TGCGCCAGCAGCTCAAGGGGCGCTTATGGTGTTTTCTTT
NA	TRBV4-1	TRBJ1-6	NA	CASSQDIRADNSPLHF	TGCGCCAGCAGCCAAGATATTCGGGCAGATAATTCACCCCTCCACTTT
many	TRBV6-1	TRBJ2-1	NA	CASSEQPSDYNEQFF	TGTGCCAGCAGTGAGCAGCCGTCGGACTACAATGAGCAGTTCTTC
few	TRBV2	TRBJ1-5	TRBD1	CASNAGTGGVQPQHF	TGTGCCAGCAACGCCGGGACAGGGGGCGTGCAGCCCCAGCATTTT
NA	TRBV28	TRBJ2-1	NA	CASSSPDWASYNEQFF	TGTGCCAGCAGTTCGCCTGACTGGGCATCCTACAATGAGCAGTTCTTC
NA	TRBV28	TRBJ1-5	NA	CASSSTAAQHF	TGTGCCAGCAGTTCGACGGCGGCCCAGCATTTT
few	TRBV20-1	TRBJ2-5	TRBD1	CSALPGGQSLMAQYF	TGCAGTGCTCTACCAGGGGGCCAGTCCCTCATGGCCCAGTACTTC
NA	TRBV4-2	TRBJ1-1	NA	CASSLMTSTEAFF	TGTGCCAGCAGCCTCATGACAAGCACTGAAGCTTTCTTT
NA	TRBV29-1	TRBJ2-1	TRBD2	CSVRLAGGHEQFF	TGCAGCGTCAGACTAGCGGGAGGGCATGAGCAGTTCTTC
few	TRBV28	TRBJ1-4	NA	CASSLRDRLNEKLFF	TGTGCCAGCAGTTTAAGAGACAGACTAAATGAAAAACTGTTTTTT
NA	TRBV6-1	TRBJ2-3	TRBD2	CANSLGTSGRTDTQYF	TGTGCCAACAGTTTGGGGACTAGCGGGAGGACAGATACGCAGTATTTT
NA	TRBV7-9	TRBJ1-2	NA	CASSLIDRLTPYGYTF	TGTGCCAGCAGCTTGATCGACAGACTCACACCCTATGGCTACACCTTC
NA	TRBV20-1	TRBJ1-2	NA	CSAREPAREGHGYTF	TGCAGTGCTAGAGAACCCGCCAGGGAAGGGCATGGCTACACCTTC
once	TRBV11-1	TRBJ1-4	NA	CASSSTQRTATNEKLFF	TGTGCCAGCAGTTCTACCCAGCGGACAGCAACTAATGAAAAACTGTTTTTT
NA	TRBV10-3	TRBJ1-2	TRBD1	CAISRDREYGYTF	TGTGCCATCAGCAGAGACAGGGAATATGGCTACACCTTC